The clone carrying this TCR beta chain was seen a single time. The antigen remains undetermined. This specimen belongs to a study of OX40 agonist ivuxolimab in advanced cancers. Study-wide background: Participants averaged about 60 years of age (range roughly 23 to 80) and were roughly 83% male. Overall study results and limits: Not determined was the antigen specificity of the expanded peripheral T cells.

Profiled with immunoSEQ multiplex PCR; TCRdb holds only in-frame clones, not every one. The sample comprises roughly 110,000 clones, roughly 90% of which are singletons, and 1% to 1.5% rests with the top ten. From germline, CDR1 is KGHSH and CDR2 LQKENI. V was pared by 4 bases and J by 0 bases, with 8 bases of the junction left unmatched. This CDR3 is built from 16 residues. Sequences were derived from CD4+ or CD8+ T cells sorted from blood, sampled in a trial of the OX40 agonist ivuxolimab. The receptor was isolated from an adult with an advanced solid tumor such as melanoma, head and neck, liver or kidney cancer. The V and J genes are TRBV18 and TRBJ1-1, with 7 nucleotides matching TRBD1. The DNA for the CDR3 is TGTGCCAGCTCACTGAACGAAGGGACAGTGAACACTGAAGCTTTCTTT. It is translated as CASSLNEGTVNTEAFF.